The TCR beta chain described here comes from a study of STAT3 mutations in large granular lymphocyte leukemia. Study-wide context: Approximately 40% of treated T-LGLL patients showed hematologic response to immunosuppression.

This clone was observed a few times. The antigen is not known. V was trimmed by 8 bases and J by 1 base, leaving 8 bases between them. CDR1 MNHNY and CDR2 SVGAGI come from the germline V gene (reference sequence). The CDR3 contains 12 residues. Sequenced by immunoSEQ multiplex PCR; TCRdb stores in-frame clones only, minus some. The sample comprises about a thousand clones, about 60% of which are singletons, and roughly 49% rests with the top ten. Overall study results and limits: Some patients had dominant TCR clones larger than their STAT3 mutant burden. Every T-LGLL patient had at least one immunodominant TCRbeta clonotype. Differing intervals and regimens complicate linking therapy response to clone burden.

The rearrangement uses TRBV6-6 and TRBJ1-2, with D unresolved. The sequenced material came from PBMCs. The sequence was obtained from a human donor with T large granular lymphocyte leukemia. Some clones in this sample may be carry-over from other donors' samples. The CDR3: CASGNHNYGYTF. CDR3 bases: TGTGCCAGCGGTAACCATAACTATGGCTACACCTTC.